Each of the 5 T cell receptor beta chains below was sequenced from the same sample in a study of regulatory T cells in long-lasting Graves disease. Described time point: newly diagnosed GD, antithyroid drugs for less than 3 months. After RNA was extracted from PBMCs, the TCR library was made from it. Libraries of TCR beta came from iRepertoire HTBI primers plus Arm-PCR of CDR3 regions. TCRdb analysed the multiplex PCR reads with MiXCR anew, one entry per CDR3 protein. The sample has 200,000 to 250,000 distinct CDR3 sequences; approximately 20% are singletons. Sample: peripheral blood mononuclear cells (PBMCs), taken at new diagnosis, from a patient treated with antithyroid drugs. The receptor source for this set is a female donor with Graves disease.

In nucleotides, the CDR3 is TGTGCCAGCAGCTTTCAGGGCTCCCTAGGAGCTTTCTTT. Translation gives CASSFQGSLGAFF. This chain links TRBV5-6 with TRBJ1-1; possibly TRBD1 for D (5 bases). Germline V gene data show CDR1 as SGHDT and CDR2 as YYEEEE. Trimming took off 2 bases at V and 10 bases at J, with 15 bases between the two ends. The CDR3 length is 13 residues.

This clonotype was seen repeatedly, ten times or more. This chain links TRBV19 with TRBJ2-7; possible D gene TRBD1, 6 bases. This CDR3 contains 14 residues. V lost 8 bases to trimming and J lost 3 bases, with 17 bases between them. Germline V gene lookup returns CDR1 LNHDA and CDR2 SQIVND (reference sequence). The CDR3, as DNA: TGTGCCAGTTCCAGCTCGGACAGCAACTACGAGCAGTACTTC. Its protein is CASSSSDSNYEQYF.

Many counts were recorded for this clonotype. This chain uses TRBV20-1 with TRBJ2-5; D uncertain. V lost 0 bases and J lost 5, with 7 bases in between. The germline gives CDR1 DFQATT, CDR2 SNEGSKA (reference sequence). CDR3 length: 12 amino acids. The CDR3 nucleotides read TGCAGTGCTAGAGATCAAACCGAGACCCAGTACTTC. Amino acid sequence: CSARDQTETQYF.

This clonotype showed up many times. The chain employs TRBV19 and TRBJ2-7; a possible D gene is TRBD1 (5 bases). Trimming stripped 2 bases from V and 3 bases from J, with 8 bases between. Germline V gene lookup returns CDR1 LNHDA and CDR2 SQIVND (reference sequence). There are 13 residues in the CDR3. This CDR3 is CASSIQGVYEQYF. The CDR3 DNA reads TGTGCCAGTAGTATACAGGGCGTCTACGAGCAGTACTTC.

The gene calls are TRBV12-3 or TRBV12-4 and TRBJ1-5; D might be TRBD1 (6 bases). V lost 5 bases and J 0 bases, leaving 8 bases between the germline ends. This CDR3 is 14 amino acids long. CDR3 sequence (DNA): TGTGCCAGCAGTGGACAGTATAGCAATCAGCCCCAGCATTTT. Translated: CASSGQYSNQPQHF.